The 27 T cell receptor beta chains given below trace back to one sample, sequenced in a study of blood T cell repertoires in COVID-19. Sequenced by immunoSEQ multiplex PCR; TCRdb stores in-frame clones only, minus some. The sample holds tens of thousands of clones, roughly 82% seen once. The sample consisted of peripheral blood. These receptors were taken from a woman aged 60-70 years with acute or convalescent COVID-19.

The J gene is TRBJ1-6, the V gene TRBV28; D gene uncertain. V was trimmed by 5 bases and J by 13 bases, leaving 12 bases between them. Germline V lookup: CDR1 MDHEN, CDR2 SYDVKM. The CDR3 sequence is 12 residues long. The CDR3 is CASSPVDRPLHF. DNA for the CDR3: TGTGCCAGCAGTCCGGTAGATCGGCCCCTCCACTTT.

This clone is termed medium-sized. The chain has TRBV7-9 and TRBJ1-2; D might be TRBD1 (6 bases). The V gene lost 5 bases and the J gene lost 4 bases, with 17 bases spanning the gap. CDR3 length: 15 amino acids. The germline gives CDR1 SEHNR, CDR2 FQNEAQ (reference sequence). DNA of the CDR3: TGTGCCAGCAGCCTGTTAGGACAGCCCGTCTATGGCTACACCTTC. Its protein product is CASSLLGQPVYGYTF. Together with reference TRBV7-9 and TRBJ1-2, the CDR3 gives the full variable domain: DTGVSQNPRHKITKRGQNVTFRCDPISEHNRLYWYRQTLGQGPEFLTYFQNEAQLEKSRLLSDRFSAERPKGSFSTLEIQRTEQGDSAMYLCASSLLGQPVYGYTFGSGTRLTVV.

This chain uses TRBV19 with TRBJ2-3; 8 bases are shared with TRBD1. This CDR3 contains 15 residues. J lost 1 base, V lost 3 bases, and 3 bases had no gene match. CDR1 is LNHDA and CDR2 is SQIVND in the germline V gene (reference sequence). The DNA of the CDR3 is TGTGCCAGTAGTATCTGGGGACAGGGCACAGATACGCAGTATTTT. Amino acids: CASSIWGQGTDTQYF. Using reference TRBV19 and TRBJ2-3 for the parts outside the CDR3, the full variable domain is DGGITQSPKYLFRKEGQNVTLSCEQNLNHDAMYWYRQDPGQGLRLIYYSQIVNDFQKGDIAEGYSVSREKKESFPLTVTSAQKNPTAFYLCASSIWGQGTDTQYFGPGTRLTVL.

V is TRBV29-1 and J is TRBJ1-2, with 11 bases that match TRBD1. The J segment lost 8 bases and the V segment lost 7 bases, leaving 3 bases of the junction unmatched. CDR1 SQVTM and CDR2 ANQGSEA come from the germline V gene. The CDR3 spans 11 residues. The CDR3 bases are TGCAGCGGGGGACAGGGGGGCGGCTACACCTTC. Amino acid sequence: CSGGQGGGYTF.

The chain has TRBV9 and TRBJ1-6; no firm D call. Germline CDR1 reads SGDLS; CDR2 reads YYNGEE. The CDR3 loop spans 14 amino acids. The germline V and J ends were trimmed by 4 bases and 3 bases, with 8 bases remaining between them. As DNA, the CDR3 is TGTGCCAGCAGCCCAAACTACTATAATTCACCCCTCCACTTT. Protein product: CASSPNYYNSPLHF.

The V gene is TRBV7-6, the J gene TRBJ1-1; D call uncertain. Germline CDR1 reads SGHVS; CDR2 reads FNYEAQ. V was pared by 5 bases and J by 10 bases, with 17 bases between. The CDR3 sequence is 13 residues long. The CDR3 protein is CASSLRDNLGAFF. The DNA of the CDR3 is TGTGCCAGCAGCCTCCGTGATAATCTCGGAGCTTTCTTT.

The chain combines TRBV11-2 with TRBJ2-7; D remains ambiguous. This CDR3 is built from 12 residues. Trimming cost V 5 bases and J 4 bases, with 9 bases left between them. Germline lookup yields CDR1 SGHAT and CDR2 FQNNGV. The CDR3 here is CASSHSEYEQYF. The DNA for the CDR3 is TGTGCCAGCAGCCATAGTGAGTACGAGCAGTACTTC.

The chain carries TRBV7-8 and TRBJ1-6, with TRBD1 identical over 7 bases. This CDR3 is 17 amino acids long. V was clipped by 2 bases and J by 10 bases; unmatched bases: 14. The germline V gene has CDR1 SGHVS and CDR2 FQNEAQ. The CDR3 DNA reads as TGTGCCAGCAGCTTAAGTACAGGGGCCGTACTTGTATCACCCCTCCACTTT. It is translated as CASSLSTGAVLVSPLHF.

This chain uses TRBV3-1 (or the pseudogene TRBV3-2) with TRBJ1-5, with D perhaps TRBD1 (5 bases). The V end lost 1 base, the J end lost 2 bases, and 6 bases lay between the germline ends. From germline, CDR1 is LGHDT and CDR2 YNNKEL (reference sequence). The CDR3 covers 14 residues. CDR3: CASSQVQGNQPQHF. In DNA, the CDR3 is TGTGCCAGCAGCCAAGTACAGGGCAATCAGCCCCAGCATTTT.

The J gene is TRBJ2-1, the V gene TRBV30; 8 positions agree with TRBD1. This CDR3 region has 14 residues. V dropped 6 bases and J dropped 3; count of bases not matched to a gene: 7. Germline CDR1 is GTSNPN and CDR2 is SVGIG (reference sequence). CDR3 bases: TGTGCCTGTCTGGACAGGGAGAACTACAATGAGCAGTTCTTC. Protein sequence: CACLDRENYNEQFF.

This clone has a single count. The gene calls are TRBV7-6 and TRBJ1-1; no firm D call. V was shortened by 2 bases and J by 2 bases, with 12 bases between the two germline ends. This CDR3 is built from 15 residues. Germline V gene lookup returns CDR1 SGHVS and CDR2 FNYEAQ. The CDR3 loop reads CASSLLDTTNTEAFF. Written as DNA, the CDR3 is TGTGCCAGCAGCTTACTCGACACGACAAACACTGAAGCTTTCTTT. Complete variable domain (other parts from reference TRBV7-6 and TRBJ1-1): GAGVSQSPRYKVTKRGQDVALRCDPISGHVSLYWYRQALGQGPEFLTYFNYEAQQDKSGLPNDRFSAERPEGSISTLTIQRTEQRDSAMYRCASSLLDTTNTEAFFGQGTRLTVV.

The J gene is TRBJ2-3, the V gene TRBV19, with 14 positions matching TRBD2. The CDR3 spans 17 residues. The V gene's germline CDR1 is LNHDA and CDR2 SQIVND (reference sequence). The V segment lost 4 bases and the J segment 2 bases; nucleotides outside the gene matches: 5. The CDR3 nucleotides are TGTGCCAGTAGTACCCAGGGACTAGCGGGGGCCACAGATACGCAGTATTTT. This encodes CASSTQGLAGATDTQYF.

The chain recombines TRBV20-1 with TRBJ2-3; TRBD1 agrees at 9 bases. V trimming: 3 bases; J trimming: 6 bases; junction bases outside the gene matches: 10. The CDR3 totals 15 residues. Germline lookup yields CDR1 DFQATT and CDR2 SNEGSKA (reference sequence). CDR3 nucleotide sequence: TGCAGTGCTAGTGGGACAGGGATGGGGCAGGATACGCAGTATTTT. Translation: CSASGTGMGQDTQYF.

This clone was counted a few times. The chain couples TRBV12-5 to TRBJ1-1; D may be TRBD1 (5 bases). This CDR3 is 13 amino acids long. The germline CDR1 and CDR2 sequences are LGHNT and FRNRAP. V dropped 1 base and J dropped 6 bases, with 9 bases sitting between them. CDR3 in DNA: TGTGCTAGTGGTTTGGGGGGGGTCGCTGAAGCTTTCTTT. Residues: CASGLGGVAEAFF. Together with reference TRBV12-5 and TRBJ1-1, the CDR3 gives the full variable domain: DARVTQTPRHKVTEMGQEVTMRCQPILGHNTVFWYRQTMMQGLELLAYFRNRAPLDDSGMPKDRFSAEMPDATLATLKIQPSEPRDSAVYFCASGLGGVAEAFFGQGTRLTVV.

This chain uses TRBV30 with TRBJ2-7; a possible D gene is TRBD2 (6 bases). The CDR3 spans 13 residues. Germline lookup yields CDR1 GTSNPN and CDR2 SVGIG (reference sequence). Trimming removed 3 bases from V and 7 bases from J, with 16 bases in between. CDR3 sequence: CAWSLEAGREQYF. In nucleotides, the CDR3 is TGTGCCTGGAGCCTCGAGGCGGGGAGGGAGCAGTACTTC.

This chain uses TRBV10-3 with TRBJ2-2, with a possible D match to TRBD1 (5 bases). V lost 3 bases to trimming and J lost 2 bases, with 7 bases between them. The CDR3 is 14 residues long. Germline values: CDR1 ENHRY, CDR2 SYGVKD. The CDR3 spells CAISDRVNTGELFF. CDR3 DNA: TGTGCCATCAGTGACAGGGTTAACACCGGGGAGCTGTTTTTT.

J is TRBJ1-1 and V is TRBV5-1, with D maybe TRBD1 (5 bases). V was pared by 5 bases and J by 2 bases, with 10 bases between. Germline V gene lookup returns CDR1 SGHRS and CDR2 YFSETQ. The CDR3 is 13 amino acids. CDR3 loop: CASRWGINTEAFF. CDR3 in DNA: TGCGCCAGCAGGTGGGGCATCAACACTGAAGCTTTCTTT.

The chain carries TRBV6-1 and TRBJ1-1; no definite D call. The V gene's germline CDR1 is MNHNS and CDR2 SASEGT. V lost 3 bases, J lost 2 bases, and 10 bases lay in between. This CDR3 is built from 14 residues. CDR3 residues: CASSESPQNTEAFF. In DNA form, the CDR3 reads TGTGCCAGCAGTGAGAGCCCTCAAAACACTGAAGCTTTCTTT.

The chain recombines TRBV7-8 with TRBJ1-5, with 7 bases lining up with TRBD1. The trim removed 4 bases at V and 7 bases at J, leaving 4 bases unmatched. Germline assignment: CDR1 SGHVS and CDR2 FQNEAQ. This CDR3 is built from 13 residues. CDR3 nucleotide sequence: TGTGCCAGCAGCTCGACAGGGCCCCAGCCCCAGCATTTT. This codes for CASSSTGPQPQHF.

V usage is TRBV7-3 and J usage is TRBJ2-2; 8 positions agree with TRBD1. The CDR3 has 13 amino acids. CDR1 is SGHTA and CDR2 is FQGTGA in the germline V gene. Losses at the gene ends were 5 bases for V and 6 bases for J; bases not matched to a gene: 2. CDR3 nucleotide sequence: TGTGCCAGCAGCATACAGGGGGCCGGGGAGCTGTTTTTT. Encoded protein: CASSIQGAGELFF.

The chain combines TRBV4-3 with TRBJ2-7, with 10 bases that match TRBD1. CDR1 is LGHNA and CDR2 is YSLEER in the germline V gene. This CDR3 is 15 amino acids long. V dropped 3 bases and J dropped 3; count of bases not matched to a gene: 5. The CDR3: CASSQEGQGSYEQYF. Here the CDR3 DNA reads TGCGCCAGCAGCCAGGAGGGACAGGGGAGCTACGAGCAGTACTTC.

This chain links TRBV27 with TRBJ1-1; 8 bases agree with TRBD1. Germline V lookup: CDR1 MNHEY, CDR2 SMNVEV (reference sequence). V gave up 2 bases and J gave up 7 bases; unmatched junction bases: 6. This CDR3 region has 14 residues. The CDR3 DNA reads TGTGCCAGCAGTTTACCAGGGGGCTTCGGTGAAGCTTTCTTT. It yields the protein CASSLPGGFGEAFF.

In nucleotides, the CDR3 is TGTGCCAGCACCAAAACGGTGAACACTGAAGCTTTCTTT. Its translation: CASTKTVNTEAFF. The chain employs TRBV7-9 and TRBJ1-1; D is undetermined. Germline-derived CDR1 and CDR2 are SEHNR and FQNEAQ (reference sequence). CDR3 length: 13 residues. Between the trimmed V and J ends, which lost 7 bases and 0 bases, there was a span of 9 bases.

The chain recombines TRBV28 with TRBJ2-3; 9 bases map to TRBD1. Germline V CDR1 and CDR2: MDHEN, SYDVKM. Trimming at V came to 5 bases and at J to 4 bases, leaving 10 bases not matched to a gene. The CDR3 is 16 residues long. The CDR3 sequence: CASSIPGQGFADTQYF. The CDR3 region has the DNA TGTGCCAGCAGTATCCCGGGACAGGGTTTCGCAGATACGCAGTATTTT.

Points on this clone: One junction end disagrees with the germline gene, perhaps due to a read error. J is TRBJ1-2 and V is TRBV6-5; TRBD1 might be the D (6 bases). Germline V lookup: CDR1 MNHEY, CDR2 SVGAGI. CDR3 length: 13 amino acids. The CDR3 loop reads CASSYGTQTSVSF. The CDR3 coding sequence is TGTGCCAGCAGTTATGGGACACAGACGAGTGTCTCCTTC.

The genes are TRBV7-8 and TRBJ1-1; TRBD1 agrees at 8 bases. CDR1 is SGHVS, CDR2 FQNEAQ, per germline. The CDR3 covers 16 residues. V was pared by 3 bases and J by 0 bases, with 6 bases of the junction left unmatched. DNA for the CDR3: TGTGCCAGCAGCTTTTACAGGGGGAAGATGAACACTGAAGCTTTCTTT. Translated, it gives CASSFYRGKMNTEAFF.

This clone has a handful of counts. V gene TRBV3-1 (or the pseudogene TRBV3-2) combines with J gene TRBJ2-1, with D perhaps matching TRBD1 (5 bases). Germline-derived CDR1 and CDR2 are LGHDT and YNNKEL (reference sequence). There are 16 residues in the CDR3. The V gene lost 3 bases and the J gene lost 3 bases, with 15 bases spanning the gap. The CDR3, as DNA: TGTGCCAGCAGCCACCGTGGCAGGGTCAACTACAATGAGCAGTTCTTC. The encoded protein is CASSHRGRVNYNEQFF.